The 26 T cell receptor beta chains listed next were all sequenced from one sample in a study of graft-versus-host responses after intestinal transplantation. These receptors lack a known antigen. Profiled with immunoSEQ multiplex PCR; TCRdb holds only in-frame clones, not every one. The sample records approximately 54,000 clones, approximately 88% being singletons. The material sequenced was unstimulated CD4+ T cells sorted from spleen or lymph node cells, taken before transplant. These receptor sequences come from a human donor who was the organ donor for an intestinal transplant.

In DNA, the CDR3 is TGCGCCAGCAGCCAAGACAGGGTTGGCTACACCTTC. Translated: CASSQDRVGYTF. The gene calls are TRBV4-1 and TRBJ1-2, with D maybe TRBD1 (5 bases). The V end lost 0 bases, the J end lost 7 bases, and 6 bases lay between the germline ends. The CDR3 is 12 amino acids. The V gene's germline CDR1 is MGHRA and CDR2 YSYEKL.

This chain uses TRBV30 with TRBJ2-5; a weak D match, TRBD2 (7 bases). Germline assignment: CDR1 GTSNPN and CDR2 SVGIG (reference sequence). The V gene lost 3 bases and the J gene lost 3 bases, with 17 bases spanning the gap. The CDR3 has 15 residues. The CDR3 spells CAWRVAGAGKETQYF. The DNA for the CDR3 is TGTGCCTGGAGAGTCGCGGGGGCAGGGAAAGAGACCCAGTACTTC. Looking up the rest from reference TRBV30 and TRBJ2-5 gives the full variable domain: SQTIHQWPATLVQPVGSPLSLECTVEGTSNPNLYWYRQAAGRGLQLLFYSVGIGQISSEVPQNLSASRPQDRQFILSSKKLLLSDSGFYLCAWRVAGAGKETQYFGPGTRLLVL.

The chain carries TRBV6-1 and TRBJ1-2; perhaps TRBD1 as D (5 bases). CDR1 MNHNS and CDR2 SASEGT come from the germline V gene. The CDR3 extends over 15 amino acids. Between the trimmed V and J ends, which lost 11 bases and 2 bases, there was a span of 21 bases. DNA of the CDR3: TGTGCCGGGGGAGACAGAGCCCATTACAACTATGGCTACACCTTC. Translating it yields CAGGDRAHYNYGYTF.

The genes are TRBV7-9 and TRBJ2-1, with 14 bases aligning to TRBD2. This CDR3 has 17 amino acids. V gave up 5 bases and J gave up 4 bases; unmatched junction bases: 7. CDR1 and CDR2 from the germline V gene are SEHNR and FQNEAQ (reference sequence). The CDR3 DNA is TGTGCCAGCAGCCTTAGACTAGCGGGGGGGCCGTACAATGAGCAGTTCTTC. Amino acids: CASSLRLAGGPYNEQFF.

A single count supports this clone. The gene calls are TRBV7-2 and TRBJ2-7; 9 bases are a match to TRBD2. This CDR3 spans 16 amino acids. From germline, CDR1 is SGHTA and CDR2 FQGNSA. V was clipped by 1 base and J by 1 base; unmatched bases: 5. CDR3 bases: TGTGCCAGCAGCTTAGACAGCGGGGGGACTTCCTACGAGCAGTACTTC. The encoded protein is CASSLDSGGTSYEQYF. The variable domain in full, with the rest retrieved from reference TRBV7-2 and TRBJ2-7, is GAGVSQSPSNKVTEKGKDVELRCDPISGHTALYWYRQSLGQGLEFLIYFQGNSAPDKSGLPSDRFSAERTGGSVSTLTIQRTQQEDSAVYLCASSLDSGGTSYEQYFGPGTRLTVT.

V and J are TRBV9 and TRBJ1-1; D remains unclear. Germline loops: CDR1 SGDLS, CDR2 YYNGEE. V was pared by 4 bases and J by 1 base, with 8 bases between. This CDR3 region has 13 residues. CDR3 coding DNA: TGTGCCAGCAGCCCCATCCCGAACACTGAAGCTTTCTTT. The encoded protein is CASSPIPNTEAFF.

CDR3 DNA sequence: TGTGCCAGCAGTCGGACAGGGGGCGGGGAAAAACTGTTTTTT. Protein sequence: CASSRTGGGEKLFF. The chain couples TRBV6-6 to TRBJ1-4, with 11 bases that match TRBD1. Trimming at V came to 5 bases and at J to 8 bases, leaving 4 bases not matched to a gene. Germline CDR1 reads MNHNY; CDR2 reads SVGAGI (reference sequence). This CDR3 region has 14 residues.

J is TRBJ2-1 and V is TRBV5-1; D not resolved. Germline V gene sequence: CDR1 SGHRS, CDR2 YFSETQ. V was trimmed by 4 bases and J by 0 bases, leaving 8 bases between them. The CDR3 runs to 14 residues. The CDR3 here is CASSLTASYNEQFF. CDR3 coding DNA: TGCGCCAGCAGCCTAACAGCCTCCTACAATGAGCAGTTCTTC.

The rearrangement links TRBV10-3 to TRBJ2-3, with 8 bases matching TRBD2. V lost 5 bases and J lost 4; bases outside the gene matches: 8. Germline V gives CDR1 ENHRY, CDR2 SYGVKD. CDR3 length: 15 amino acids. The CDR3 here is CAISTLLAEADTQYF. Here the CDR3 DNA reads TGTGCCATCAGTACCTTACTAGCGGAGGCAGATACGCAGTATTTT.

The V and J genes are TRBV19 and TRBJ1-4, with D unclear. The V and J ends lost 5 bases and 0 bases respectively, with 13 bases between them. Per the germline V gene, CDR1 is LNHDA and CDR2 is SQIVND (reference sequence). This CDR3 region has 16 residues. The DNA for the CDR3 is TGTGCCAGTAGTCCCTCAGGTATCACAACTAATGAAAAACTGTTTTTT. Translating gives CASSPSGITTNEKLFF.

This chain joins TRBV5-4 and TRBJ1-1, with D uncertain. Germline V gene sequence: CDR1 SGHNT, CDR2 YYREEE (reference sequence). The CDR3 has 13 amino acids. V gave up 1 base and J gave up 5 bases, with 9 bases separating them. This chain's CDR3 is CASSLLVETEAFF. CDR3 coding DNA: TGTGCCAGCAGCTTGTTAGTCGAAACTGAAGCTTTCTTT.

The chain is built from TRBV18 and TRBJ2-7; D is perhaps TRBD2 (5 bases). The CDR3 length is 15 residues. Per the germline V gene, CDR1 is KGHSH and CDR2 is LQKENI. The V end lost 0 bases, the J end lost 4 bases, and 13 bases lay between the germline ends. CDR3 coding DNA: TGTGCCAGCTCACCACCAAGCGGACCCCCTTACGAGCAGTACTTC. Its translation: CASSPPSGPPYEQYF.

As regards this clone: This sample includes further DNA sequences coding for the same CDR3. This chain connects TRBV5-4 to TRBJ1-1; D is unresolved. CDR3 size: 12 residues. V was shortened by 1 base and J by 1 base, with 2 bases between the two germline ends. CDR1 SGHNT and CDR2 YYREEE come from the germline V gene (reference sequence). CDR3: CASSLQNTEAFF. CDR3 in DNA: TGTGCCAGCAGCTTGCAGAACACTGAAGCTTTCTTT.

V is TRBV5-1 and J is TRBJ2-5; no firm D call. Deletions cut 1 base from V and 2 bases from J, with 9 bases between. Looked up from germline, CDR1 is SGHRS and CDR2 is YFSETQ. CDR3 length: 14 residues. The CDR3 is CASSLPGPQETQYF. The CDR3 nucleotides are TGCGCCAGCAGCTTGCCAGGCCCTCAAGAGACCCAGTACTTC.

This CDR3 reads CASSPSDRVGGYTF. In nucleotides, the CDR3 is TGTGCCAGCAGCCCTTCGGACAGGGTGGGGGGCTACACCTTC. The V call is TRBV7-9, the J call TRBJ1-2; 8 bases fit TRBD1. The germline CDR1 and CDR2 sequences are SEHNR and FQNEAQ (reference sequence). J was trimmed by 8 bases and V by 5 bases; bases with no gene match: 10. The CDR3 runs to 14 residues.

This rearrangement joins TRBV10-3 to TRBJ2-1; tentative D call: TRBD2 (6 bases). Germline assignment: CDR1 ENHRY and CDR2 SYGVKD. The germline V and J ends were trimmed by 4 bases and 7 bases, with 11 bases remaining between them. This CDR3 has 13 amino acids. CDR3 coding DNA: TGTGCCATCAGTGCGCTAGCGTTGAATGAGCAGTTCTTC. It yields the protein CAISALALNEQFF.

This clone was detected once. The chain has TRBV10-2 and TRBJ2-3; D possibly matches TRBD1 or TRBD2 (6 bases each). Deletions cut 0 bases from V and 6 bases from J, with 13 bases between. This CDR3 has 15 amino acids. Germline-derived CDR1 and CDR2 are WSHSY and SAAADI. The CDR3 sequence is CASSESPGAWDTQYF. The CDR3 DNA follows: TGCGCCAGCAGTGAGTCGCCGGGGGCTTGGGATACGCAGTATTTT.

The chain combines TRBV10-1 with TRBJ2-1; the match to TRBD2 covers 8 bases. Germline loops: CDR1 WNHNN, CDR2 SYGVQD (reference sequence). CDR3 size: 13 residues. Unmatched junction bases numbered 7, after V lost 9 bases and J lost 6 bases. In DNA form, the CDR3 reads TGCGCCAGACTCATAGCGGGAAGCAATGAGCAGTTCTTC. Translating gives CARLIAGSNEQFF.

This chain links TRBV7-2 with TRBJ1-6; D possibly corresponds to TRBD1 (5 bases). The germline CDR1 and CDR2 sequences are SGHTA and FQGNSA. V was shortened by 3 bases and J by 5 bases, with 14 bases between the two germline ends. The CDR3 length is 16 residues. The CDR3 region is CASSFPGSWDNSPLHF. As DNA, the CDR3 is TGTGCCAGCAGCTTCCCAGGGTCTTGGGATAATTCACCCCTCCACTTT. The full variable domain, in which reference TRBV7-2 and TRBJ1-6 provide the parts outside the CDR3, is GAGVSQSPSNKVTEKGKDVELRCDPISGHTALYWYRQSLGQGLEFLIYFQGNSAPDKSGLPSDRFSAERTGGSVSTLTIQRTQQEDSAVYLCASSFPGSWDNSPLHFGNGTRLTVT.

The chain links TRBV18 to TRBJ1-5; D ambiguous. CDR1 is KGHSH, CDR2 LQKENI, per germline. This CDR3 is 13 amino acids long. Deletions cut 3 bases from V and 0 bases from J, with 3 bases between. CDR3 in amino acids: CASSPFSNQPQHF. In nucleotides, the CDR3 is TGTGCCAGCTCACCCTTTAGCAATCAGCCCCAGCATTTT.

The gene calls are TRBV7-9 and TRBJ1-1; 8 bases are shared with TRBD1. CDR3 length equals 15 residues. Germline V gives CDR1 SEHNR, CDR2 FQNEAQ (reference sequence). J lost 1 base, V lost 3 bases, and 4 bases had no gene match. The CDR3 bases are TGTGCCAGCAGCTTGGGGACAGGAAGGAACACTGAAGCTTTCTTT. Translating gives CASSLGTGRNTEAFF.

This clone has a handful of counts. The chain combines TRBV5-1 with TRBJ1-1; TRBD1 is a possible D gene (5 bases). Trimming took 6 bases from V and 0 from J, leaving 15 bases between them. The germline gives CDR1 SGHRS, CDR2 YFSETQ. This CDR3 contains 15 residues. CDR3 DNA sequence: TGCGCCAGCAACCCCGGGGGGGGAATGAACACTGAAGCTTTCTTT. Translating it yields CASNPGGGMNTEAFF.

The J gene is TRBJ1-4, the V gene TRBV29-1; D is unclear. The CDR3 loop spans 12 amino acids. V was pared by 4 bases and J by 7 bases, with 10 bases between. Looked up from germline, CDR1 is SQVTM and CDR2 is ANQGSEA. CDR3 DNA sequence: TGCAGCGTTGGTGGTCTTGGTGAAAAACTGTTTTTT. This sequence encodes CSVGGLGEKLFF.

This sequence joins TRBV5-4 and TRBJ2-7; 7 nucleotides match TRBD1. The CDR3 totals 13 residues. Germline V gives CDR1 SGHNT, CDR2 YYREEE (reference sequence). Trimming cost V 0 bases and J 3 bases; bases outside gene matches: 0. The CDR3 coding sequence is TGTGCCAGCAGCTTGGACAGGGGCTACGAGCAGTACTTC. Amino acids: CASSLDRGYEQYF.

The chain employs TRBV2 and TRBJ2-5; no clear D gene. The CDR3 is 12 amino acids. The germline V gene encodes CDR1 SNHLY and CDR2 FYNNEI. V lost 5 bases, J lost 5 bases, and 9 bases lay in between. The CDR3 region has the DNA TGTGCCAGCAGTTCCCTCGGCGAGACCCAGTACTTC. This encodes CASSSLGETQYF.

The chain has TRBV27 and TRBJ2-1; a weak D match, TRBD1 (6 bases). From germline, CDR1 is MNHEY and CDR2 SMNVEV (reference sequence). V gave up 2 bases and J gave up 2 bases, with 22 bases separating them. CDR3 length: 19 residues. The CDR3 DNA sequence: TGTGCCAGCAGTTTACCTGCGAGGGGGAAGGTTGGGACCTACAATGAGCAGTTCTTC. It encodes CASSLPARGKVGTYNEQFF.